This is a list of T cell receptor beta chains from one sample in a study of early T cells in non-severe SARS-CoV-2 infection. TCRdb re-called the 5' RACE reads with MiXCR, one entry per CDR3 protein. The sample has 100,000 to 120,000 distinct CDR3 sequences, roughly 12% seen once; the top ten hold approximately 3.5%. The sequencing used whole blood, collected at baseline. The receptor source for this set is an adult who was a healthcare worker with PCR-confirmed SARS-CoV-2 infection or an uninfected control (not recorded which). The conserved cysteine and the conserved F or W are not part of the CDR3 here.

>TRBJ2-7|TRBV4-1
ASSPWTGNYEQY
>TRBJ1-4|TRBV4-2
ASRPTGEENEKLF
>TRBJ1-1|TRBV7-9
ASSRGAEDTEAF
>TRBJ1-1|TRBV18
ASLTGMNTEAF
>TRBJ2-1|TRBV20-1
SARIAPTDEQF
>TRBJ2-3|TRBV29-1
SVEKGGSTDTQY
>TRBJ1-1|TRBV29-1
SGEDSFTEAF
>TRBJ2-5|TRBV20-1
SARLTGETQY
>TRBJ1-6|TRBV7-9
ASSPGKVSYNSPLH
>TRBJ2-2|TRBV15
ATSRPVGSFNTGELF
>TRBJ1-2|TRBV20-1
SAPRGVNYGYT
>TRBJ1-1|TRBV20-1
SASSMNTEAF
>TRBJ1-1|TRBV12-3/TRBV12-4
ASSLWTGEAF
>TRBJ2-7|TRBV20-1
SASPRGLAEQY
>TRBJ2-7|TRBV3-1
ASSQATYGEQY
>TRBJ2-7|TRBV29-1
SATLAAEQY
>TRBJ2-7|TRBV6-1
ASSGTYYEQY
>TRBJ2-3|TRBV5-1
ASSPAGGGTDTQY
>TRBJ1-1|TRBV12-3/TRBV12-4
ASRGRTEAF
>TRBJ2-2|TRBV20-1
SARQSTNTGELF
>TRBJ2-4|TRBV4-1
ASSGPGQPK
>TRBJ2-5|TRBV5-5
ASSSRLNTGGAETQY
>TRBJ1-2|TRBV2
ASTRDSSSYGYT
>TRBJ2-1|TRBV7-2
ASLPGTASYNEQF
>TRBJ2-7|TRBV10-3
AISLSSGAYEQY
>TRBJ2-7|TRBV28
ASSPPPGEQY
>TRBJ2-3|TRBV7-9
ARESKDTQY
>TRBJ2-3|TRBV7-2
ASSTMGGGEDTQY
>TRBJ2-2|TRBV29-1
SAGGDTGELF
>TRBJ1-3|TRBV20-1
SACEASSSGNTIY
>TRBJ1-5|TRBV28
ASSPTFRTGRDQPQH
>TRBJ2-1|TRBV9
ASSGTAYNEQF
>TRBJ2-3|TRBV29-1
SVEVGGVTDTQY
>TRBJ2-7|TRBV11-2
ASRSLGRVQPYEQY
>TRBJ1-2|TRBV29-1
SVAVQRTDNYGYT
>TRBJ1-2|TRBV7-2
ASSLNRGLDGYT
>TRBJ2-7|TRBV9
ASSVEGVHELY
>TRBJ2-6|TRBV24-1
ATSDHTGTRRSGANVLT
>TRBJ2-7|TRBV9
ASSVGGSVGEQY
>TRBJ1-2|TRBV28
ASSPRVGAYYGYT
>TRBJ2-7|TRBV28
ASRTSGSSYEQY
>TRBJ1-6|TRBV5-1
ASSSTGQGASPLH
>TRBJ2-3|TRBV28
ASSLRGLNPDTQY
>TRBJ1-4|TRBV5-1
ASSPIHGFREKLF
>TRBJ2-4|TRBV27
ASRYSGRGNIQY
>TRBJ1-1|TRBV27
ASSRGLRVRAF
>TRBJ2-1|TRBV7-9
ASRAAGTSVTYNEQF
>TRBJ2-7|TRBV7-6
ASSLGVPPYEQY
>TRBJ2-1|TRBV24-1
ATSENGAGILRNEQF
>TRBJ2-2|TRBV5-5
ASSLARPPAANTGELF
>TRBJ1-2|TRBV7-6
ASSYPSGDGYT
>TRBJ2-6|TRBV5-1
ASSVPAGGANVLT
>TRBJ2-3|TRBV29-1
TATGTRSTDTQY
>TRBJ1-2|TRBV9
ASSATGLRGYT
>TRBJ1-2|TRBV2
ASSADGPYGYT